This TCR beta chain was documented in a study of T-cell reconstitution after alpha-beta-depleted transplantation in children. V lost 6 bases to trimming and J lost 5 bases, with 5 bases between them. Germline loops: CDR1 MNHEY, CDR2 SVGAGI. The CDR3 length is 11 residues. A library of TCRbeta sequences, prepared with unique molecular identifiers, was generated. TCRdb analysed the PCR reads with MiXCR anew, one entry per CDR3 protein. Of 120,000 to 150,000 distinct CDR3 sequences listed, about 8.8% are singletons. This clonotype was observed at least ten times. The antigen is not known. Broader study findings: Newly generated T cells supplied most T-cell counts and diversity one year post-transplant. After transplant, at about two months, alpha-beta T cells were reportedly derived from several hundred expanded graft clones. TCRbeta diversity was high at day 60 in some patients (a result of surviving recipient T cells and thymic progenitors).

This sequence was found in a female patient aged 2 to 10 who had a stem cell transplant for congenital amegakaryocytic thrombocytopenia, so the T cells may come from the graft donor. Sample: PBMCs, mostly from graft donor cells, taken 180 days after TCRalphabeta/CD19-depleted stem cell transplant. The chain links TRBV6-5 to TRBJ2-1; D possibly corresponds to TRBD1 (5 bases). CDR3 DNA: TGTGCCAGCAGCAGGGACAATGAGCAGTTCTTC. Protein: CASSRDNEQFF.